This T cell receptor (beta chain) was captured by sequencing in a study of blood T cell repertoires in COVID-19. With 5 bases removed from V and 0 bases from J, the gap between germline ends came to 10 bases. The CDR3 runs to 15 residues. Germline CDR1 is SGHTA and CDR2 is FQGNSA. Participant ages covered about 18 to 95 years across about 22 US areas. Clinical history reported by participants formed the basis on which cohorts were assigned. Clones were sequenced by immunoSEQ multiplex PCR, and TCRdb holds only the in-frame ones, with some missing. The data hold about 230,000 clones, with about 80% observed a single time.

This clonotype was sampled from a man between 60 and 70 years old who had recovered from COVID-19. The gene calls are TRBV7-2 and TRBJ2-2, with D perhaps TRBD1 (5 bases). What was sequenced was PBMCs or T cells enriched from blood (not recorded which). The CDR3 spells CASSLKGPNTGELFF. Written as DNA, the CDR3 is TGTGCCAGCAGCCTTAAGGGGCCGAACACCGGGGAGCTGTTTTTT. The full variable domain, with the rest looked up from reference TRBV7-2 and TRBJ2-2, is GAGVSQSPSNKVTEKGKDVELRCDPISGHTALYWYRQSLGQGLEFLIYFQGNSAPDKSGLPSDRFSAERTGGSVSTLTIQRTQQEDSAVYLCASSLKGPNTGELFFGEGSRLTVL.